This TCR beta chain was sequenced in a study of CD8 T cells in ankylosing spondylitis. Study results and caveats: Earlier work had already found some motif variants in reactive arthritis synovial fluid and blood. Eight or nine highly homologous variants formed a TCR beta motif that appeared characteristic of ankylosing spondylitis blood. Clones tied to disease were said to be significantly enriched in matched ankylosing spondylitis synovial fluid.

The CDR3 extends over 14 amino acids. V was pared by 3 bases and J by 2 bases, with 10 bases between. This clonotype was seen ten or more times. Its cognate antigen is unknown. Molecular-barcoded quantitative 5'-RACE produced these TCR beta libraries. MiXCR, run by TCRdb on the 5' RACE reads, gives a single entry per CDR3 protein. The table shows hundreds of thousands of distinct CDR3 sequences, with about 10% occurring only once. The chain couples TRBV12-3 or TRBV12-4 to TRBJ2-5; D remains ambiguous. Sequenced sample: blood, either unsorted or a sorted T cell fraction (not recorded which). The sequence was collected from a male donor with ankylosing spondylitis. CDR3 DNA: TGTGCCAGCAGTTTGTCGATAATACAAGAGACCCAGTACTTC. Residues: CASSLSIIQETQYF.